This T cell receptor (beta chain) was recorded in a study of shared clonotypes between healthy human individuals. Study background: Donor ages ranged 18 to 49 years: two women, a few men. General observations from the study: A limitation of the genetic and exposure-history diversity represented arose from few donors.

Some clones are missing from TCRdb's copy, which holds only in-frame ones; the method was immunoSEQ multiplex PCR. The profile shows about 1.1 million clones, about 80% of them singletons. As for this clone: Its antigen is currently unknown.

Germline V gene lookup returns CDR1 MNHNS and CDR2 SASEGT. The CDR3 extends over 14 amino acids. The V and J ends lost 2 bases and 6 bases respectively, with 10 bases between them. The sample consisted of memory CD4+ T cells from PBMCs. Regarding subset: CD45RA-negative fraction. This receptor was identified in a man in his late teens or twenties in good health. Some clones in this sample may be carry-over from other donors' samples. The chain couples TRBV6-1 to TRBJ1-4; D unresolved. The CDR3 DNA follows: TGTGCCAGCAGTGAAAAACAGCCTGATGAAAAACTGTTTTTT. Translated: CASSEKQPDEKLFF.